This paragraph reports one T cell receptor (beta chain). Its antigen remains unidentified. The donors belonged to the approximately 130-subject validation cohort, separate from the roughly 650-subject first cohort. The entry originates in a study of cytomegalovirus exposure and HLA in healthy donors. Study observations and caveats: Most TCR sequences proved rare, with some public TCRs found in many donors. One later analysis, an examination of the 100 to 150 validation repertoires, found that first-cohort TCR clusters tended to co-occur in them. With high specificity and sensitivity, the classifier reportedly diagnosed cytomegalovirus status.

The repertoire was sequenced with immunoSEQ multiplex PCR; TCRdb's copy has only in-frame clones and lacks some. The data hold more than 250,000 clones, with 75% to 90% observed a single time. The germline V gene encodes CDR1 LGHNA and CDR2 YNFKEQ. Trimming at V came to 0 bases and at J to 1 base, leaving 3 bases not matched to a gene. This CDR3 region has 17 residues. Sequenced: PBMCs. The sequence was collected from a woman under 30 in good health and CMV-seronegative. The chain is built from TRBV4-2 and TRBJ2-2; 9 bases are a match to TRBD1. CDR3 DNA: TGTGCCAGCAGCCAAGACGTGGGACAGGGGAACACCGGGGAGCTGTTTTTT. This codes for CASSQDVGQGNTGELFF.